These 17 T cell receptor beta chains share one sample of origin, sequenced in a study of T cell changes during pregnancy in multiple sclerosis (dated by TCRdb to the late 2010s). The library was produced with the immunoSEQ multiplex PCR assay. As stored in TCRdb, this immuneACCESS dataset retains in-frame rearrangements with V and J assigned. A fraction of the clones does not appear; measured against another copy, unresolved V genes explain less than half of the discrepancy, and the remainder lacks a known reason. The sample table records about 50,000 clones; around 92% of these occur just once. Roughly 0.71% of the sample is taken by the ten largest. Source: CD4+ T cells from peripheral blood mononuclear cells, taken in the third trimester of pregnancy. These receptors were obtained from a female donor with multiple sclerosis, enrolled in a pregnancy study.

The chain combines TRBV5-6 with TRBJ1-5; D is possibly TRBD1 (6 bases). Trimming pared 4 bases from V and 7 bases from J, leaving 15 bases between. CDR3 length equals 14 residues. Germline assignment: CDR1 SGHDT and CDR2 YYEEEE. The CDR3 coding sequence is TGTGCCAGCAGCAACGGACAGCTTAGCCAGCCCCAGCATTTT. Encoded protein: CASSNGQLSQPQHF.

The rearrangement uses TRBV12-5 and TRBJ1-1, with 7 bases that match TRBD1. V was clipped by 2 bases and J by 7 bases; unmatched bases: 10. Germline lookup yields CDR1 LGHNT and CDR2 FRNRAP. The CDR3 runs to 15 residues. CDR3 sequence reads: CASGLFVTGVSEAFF. CDR3 in DNA: TGTGCTAGTGGTTTGTTCGTTACAGGGGTTAGTGAAGCTTTCTTT.

The chain has TRBV2 and TRBJ2-3; D unresolved. Germline lookup yields CDR1 SNHLY and CDR2 FYNNEI. With 8 bases removed from V and 4 bases from J, the gap between germline ends came to 13 bases. The CDR3 totals 13 residues. CDR3 sequence: CASGSRVSDTQYF. The CDR3 DNA reads TGTGCCAGCGGAAGTCGGGTGTCAGATACGCAGTATTTT. The variable domain in full, completed from reference TRBV2 and TRBJ2-3, reads EPEVTQTPSHQVTQMGQEVILRCVPISNHLYFYWYRQILGQKVEFLVSFYNNEISEKSEIFDDQFSVERPDGSNFTLKIRSTKLEDSAMYFCASGSRVSDTQYFGPGTRLTVL.

This clone was seen once. V is TRBV2 and J is TRBJ1-1; 12 bases are a match to TRBD1. There are 18 residues in the CDR3. The V segment lost 4 bases and the J segment 1 base; nucleotides outside the gene matches: 10. CDR1 SNHLY and CDR2 FYNNEI come from the germline V gene. CDR3 protein: CASSGRDRGLGGNTEAFF. CDR3 nucleotides: TGTGCCAGCAGTGGCCGGGACAGGGGGCTTGGGGGGAACACTGAAGCTTTCTTT.

This sequence joins TRBV2 and TRBJ2-2; perhaps TRBD2 as D (6 bases). Germline V gene data show CDR1 as SNHLY and CDR2 as FYNNEI. V was clipped by 6 bases and J by 6 bases, with 23 bases between them. CDR3 length equals 17 residues. The CDR3 DNA reads as TGTGCCAGCAGCCCCATGACGGCGGGGAATCGCGCCGGGGAGCTGTTTTTT. It specifies CASSPMTAGNRAGELFF.

In its sample, this clone was seen once. The rearrangement uses TRBV5-8 and TRBJ1-6; possible D gene TRBD1, 6 bases. Germline CDR1 is SGHTS and CDR2 is YDEGEE. The CDR3 contains 14 residues. Trimming took off 4 bases at V and 6 bases at J, with 11 bases between the two ends. The CDR3 here is CASSQDRSNSPLHF. DNA of the CDR3: TGTGCCAGCAGCCAAGACAGGAGTAATTCACCCCTCCACTTT. Complete variable domain (other parts from reference TRBV5-8 and TRBJ1-6): EAGVTQSPTHLIKTRGQQATLRCSPISGHTSVYWYQQALGLGLQFLLWYDEGEERNRGNFPPRFSGRQFPNYSSELNVNALELEDSALYLCASSQDRSNSPLHFGNGTRLTVT.

This clone showed up just once. The chain links TRBV18 to TRBJ2-7; 10 bases match TRBD1. CDR3 length: 13 amino acids. CDR1 and CDR2 from the germline V gene are KGHSH and LQKENI. Germline trimming cut 5 bases from V and 4 bases from J; bases unmatched to any gene: 2. The chain's CDR3 is CASSRTGGYEQYF. The CDR3, as DNA: TGTGCCAGCTCAAGGACAGGGGGTTACGAGCAGTACTTC. The variable domain in full, with the rest retrieved from reference TRBV18 and TRBJ2-7, is NAGVMQNPRHLVRRRGQEARLRCSPMKGHSHVYWYRQLPEEGLKFMVYLQKENIIDESGMPKERFSAEFPKEGPSILRIQQVVRGDSAAYFCASSRTGGYEQYFGPGTRLTVT.

The chain uses TRBV6-5 and TRBJ2-2; 8 nucleotides match TRBD2. V trimming: 6 bases; J trimming: 1 base; junction bases outside the gene matches: 4. Germline V lookup: CDR1 MNHEY, CDR2 SVGAGI. The CDR3 totals 15 residues. The CDR3 loop reads CASRQLAVNTGELFF. The CDR3 bases are TGTGCCAGCAGGCAACTAGCGGTGAACACCGGGGAGCTGTTTTTT.

The genes are TRBV7-6 and TRBJ2-7; 9 nucleotides match TRBD1. The CDR3 has 15 residues. Germline CDR1 is SGHVS and CDR2 is FNYEAQ. J lost 7 bases, V lost 5 bases, and 12 bases had no gene match. As DNA, the CDR3 is TGTGCCAGCAGCCCGGGACAGGGTCGGTATGGGGAGCAGTACTTC. Protein product: CASSPGQGRYGEQYF.

The chain combines TRBV7-3 with TRBJ2-5; the D gene is possibly TRBD1 (5 bases). CDR1 SGHTA and CDR2 FQGTGA come from the germline V gene. This CDR3 region has 14 residues. V was pared by 5 bases and J by 1 base, with 11 bases between. The CDR3 nucleotides read TGTGCCAGCAGCCAGGGTTCAGTCCAAGAGACCCAGTACTTC. Translated: CASSQGSVQETQYF.

This clone came up once. The genes are TRBV5-1 and TRBJ2-3, with 7 bases aligning to TRBD1. The trim removed 4 bases at V and 5 bases at J, leaving 7 bases unmatched. Germline V gives CDR1 SGHRS, CDR2 YFSETQ. CDR3 size: 14 residues. The CDR3 coding sequence is TGCGCCAGCAGCCCGAGACAGGGCGAAGATACGCAGTATTTT. It specifies CASSPRQGEDTQYF. The variable domain in full, completed from reference TRBV5-1 and TRBJ2-3, reads KAGVTQTPRYLIKTRGQQVTLSCSPISGHRSVSWYQQTPGQGLQFLFEYFSETQRNKGNFPGRFSGRQFSNSRSEMNVSTLELGDSALYLCASSPRQGEDTQYFGPGTRLTVL.

The chain couples TRBV5-1 to TRBJ1-4; D call uncertain. Germline V lookup: CDR1 SGHRS, CDR2 YFSETQ. CDR3 size: 14 residues. Trimming cost V 4 bases and J 2 bases, with 9 bases left between them. CDR3 bases: TGCGCCAGCAGCCGAGGGCAGACTAATGAAAAACTGTTTTTT. Protein sequence: CASSRGQTNEKLFF.

This chain uses TRBV9 with TRBJ2-2; D call uncertain. CDR1 and CDR2 from the germline V gene are SGDLS and YYNGEE. Trimming stripped 5 bases from V and 8 bases from J, with 4 bases between. The CDR3 is 10 residues long. The CDR3 sequence: CASRAGELFF. As DNA, the CDR3 is TGTGCCAGCAGGGCAGGGGAGCTGTTTTTT.

In its sample, this clone was seen once. The chain employs TRBV5-6 and TRBJ1-2; D is undetermined. In germline, CDR1 is SGHDT, CDR2 YYEEEE. The V and J ends lost 0 bases and 4 bases respectively, with 7 bases between them. The CDR3 length is 13 residues. The CDR3 sequence is CASSLVAAYGYTF. For the CDR3, the DNA is TGTGCCAGCAGCTTGGTGGCCGCCTATGGCTACACCTTC.

The chain employs TRBV11-3 and TRBJ1-1; weak D call: TRBD1 (5 bases). The CDR3 contains 14 residues. Trimming shortened V by 3 bases and J by 2 bases, and 10 bases separated the two germline ends. Germline assignment: CDR1 SGHNT and CDR2 YENEEA. The DNA of the CDR3 is TGTGCCAGCAGCTTGGGGGGTCCAAACACTGAAGCTTTCTTT. It encodes CASSLGGPNTEAFF.

The DNA for the CDR3 is TGTGCCAGCAGTGGCAGGGTCAGCTATGGCTACACCTTC. Encoded protein: CASSGRVSYGYTF. This chain connects TRBV27 to TRBJ1-2, with D maybe TRBD1 (5 bases). V was clipped by 5 bases and J by 4 bases, with 11 bases between them. Per germline, CDR1 MNHEY and CDR2 SMNVEV (reference sequence). The CDR3 runs 13 residues.

V is TRBV19 and J is TRBJ2-5, with 12 bases lining up with TRBD1. CDR3 length equals 17 residues. The V gene end was trimmed by 3 bases and the J gene end by 7 bases; junction bases not matched to a gene: 12. Germline V gives CDR1 LNHDA, CDR2 SQIVND (reference sequence). The CDR3 here is CASSIGGGTGGQVTQYF. The CDR3 DNA reads TGTGCCAGTAGTATTGGAGGTGGGACAGGGGGCCAGGTGACCCAGTACTTC.